This T cell receptor beta chain was recorded in a study of T cell repertoires in cytomegalovirus infection. Across the study: HLA-B-restricted CMV epitopes that are well studied, plus recently identified HLA-C-restricted ones, were used by the study. Notes on the study in general: It was HLA-C-restricted CMV-specific TCR beta clonotypes that dominated the response ex vivo.

Concerning this clonotype itself: As yet, its antigen is unknown.

TCRdb ran MiXCR on the reads and lists one entry per CDR3 protein. The profile shows around 430,000 distinct CDR3 sequences, roughly 43% of them singletons. Between the trimmed V and J ends, which lost 0 bases and 9 bases, there was a span of 13 bases. This CDR3 is 14 amino acids long. Per the germline V gene, CDR1 is SGHKS and CDR2 is YYEKEE (reference sequence). This receptor was taken from a human donor in good health (CMV status not recorded). Some clones in this sample may be carry-over from other donors' samples. The chain combines TRBV5-5 with TRBJ1-5, with D unclear. Material: cultured PBMCs, obtained from culture after CMV antigen stimulation. The CDR3 nucleotides are TGTGCCAGCAGCTTGGGGCTGACCCAGTGGCCCCAGCATTTT. Its translation is CASSLGLTQWPQHF.